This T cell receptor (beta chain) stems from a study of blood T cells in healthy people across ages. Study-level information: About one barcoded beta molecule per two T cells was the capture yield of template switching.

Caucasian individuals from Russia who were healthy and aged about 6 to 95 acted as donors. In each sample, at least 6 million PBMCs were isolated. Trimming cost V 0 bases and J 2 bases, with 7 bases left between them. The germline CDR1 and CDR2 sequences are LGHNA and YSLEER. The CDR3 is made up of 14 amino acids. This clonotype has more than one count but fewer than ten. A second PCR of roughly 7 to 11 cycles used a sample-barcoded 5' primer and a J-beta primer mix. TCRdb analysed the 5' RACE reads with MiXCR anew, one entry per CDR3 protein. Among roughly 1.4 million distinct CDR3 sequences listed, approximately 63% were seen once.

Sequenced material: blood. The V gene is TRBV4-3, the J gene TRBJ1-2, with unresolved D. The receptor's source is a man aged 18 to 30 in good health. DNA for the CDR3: TGCGCCAGCAGCCAAGATCGATCAAACTATGGCTACACCTTC. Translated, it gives CASSQDRSNYGYTF.